These 15 T cell receptor beta chains share one sample of origin, sequenced in a study of control samples from healthy donors and cancer patients. The table came from immunoSEQ multiplex PCR; TCRdb's copy has only in-frame clones and leaves some out. The data contain about 15,000 clones, around 86% of them singletons. Material: PBMCs. All receptors derive from a woman between 65 and 79 years old with colorectal cancer.

This rearrangement joins TRBV2 to TRBJ2-3; no firm D call. This CDR3 region has 11 residues. Trimming took off 6 bases at V and 3 bases at J, with 4 bases between the two ends. In germline, CDR1 is SNHLY, CDR2 FYNNEI. This chain's CDR3 is CASRRTDTQYF. As DNA, the CDR3 is TGTGCCAGCAGGCGGACAGATACGCAGTATTTT.

The rearrangement uses TRBV7-6 and TRBJ2-5, with 7 positions matching TRBD1. Trimming removed 4 bases from V and 0 bases from J; junction bases left unmatched: 5. The CDR3 is made up of 15 amino acids. CDR1 and CDR2 from the germline V gene are SGHVS and FNYEAQ. CDR3: CASSWGTVYQETQYF. CDR3 sequence (DNA): TGTGCCAGCAGCTGGGGGACAGTGTACCAAGAGACCCAGTACTTC. The variable domain in full, with the rest retrieved from reference TRBV7-6 and TRBJ2-5, is GAGVSQSPRYKVTKRGQDVALRCDPISGHVSLYWYRQALGQGPEFLTYFNYEAQQDKSGLPNDRFSAERPEGSISTLTIQRTEQRDSAMYRCASSWGTVYQETQYFGPGTRLLVL.

This chain connects TRBV4-3 to TRBJ1-1, with TRBD1 matching over 8 bases. The CDR3 is 13 residues long. The ends lost 3 bases at V and 8 bases at J; junction bases unmatched: 5. Germline CDR1 LGHNA, CDR2 YSLEER. In nucleotides, the CDR3 is TGCGCCAGCAGCCAGGTGACAGGGGCGGAAGCTTTCTTT. Translated: CASSQVTGAEAFF.

This rearrangement joins TRBV29-1 to TRBJ1-2; TRBD1 matches 8 bases. The germline V gene encodes CDR1 SQVTM and CDR2 ANQGSEA. CDR3 length equals 11 residues. J gave up 7 bases and V 7 bases, and 5 bases lay outside the gene matches. The CDR3: CSAWTGLGYTF. CDR3 sequence (DNA): TGCAGCGCCTGGACAGGGCTTGGCTACACCTTC.

CDR3 residues: CASSPESVLATNEKLFF. The CDR3 nucleotides read TGTGCCAGCAGCCCCGAAAGTGTACTTGCAACTAATGAAAAACTGTTTTTT. This chain joins TRBV11-2 and TRBJ1-4; D is uncertain. The germline CDR1 and CDR2 sequences are SGHAT and FQNNGV. Trimming pared 5 bases from V and 0 bases from J, leaving 16 bases between. The CDR3 totals 17 residues. The full variable domain, rest sourced from reference TRBV11-2 and TRBJ1-4, is EAGVAQSPRYKIIEKRQSVAFWCNPISGHATLYWYQQILGQGPKLLIQFQNNGVVDDSQLPKDRFSAERLKGVDSTLKIQPAKLEDSAVYLCASSPESVLATNEKLFFGSGTQLSVL.

The chain recombines TRBV2 with TRBJ2-2; a weak D match, TRBD1 (5 bases). Germline V gene sequence: CDR1 SNHLY, CDR2 FYNNEI. V lost 9 bases and J 0 bases, leaving 8 bases between the germline ends. The CDR3 covers 13 residues. The CDR3 protein is CARQVPNTGELFF. The CDR3 DNA reads TGTGCCAGACAGGTTCCGAACACCGGGGAGCTGTTTTTT.

The chain combines TRBV6-6 with TRBJ2-7, with 8 bases aligning to TRBD2. CDR3 length: 15 amino acids. In germline, CDR1 is MNHNY, CDR2 SVGAGI (reference sequence). The V gene end was trimmed by 5 bases and the J gene end by 2 bases; junction bases not matched to a gene: 8. CDR3 nucleotide sequence: TGTGCCAGCAGTCAGAACGTCGGGGGGGCCTACGAGCAGTACTTC. Protein: CASSQNVGGAYEQYF.

CDR3 in DNA: TGTGCCAGCAGTTACTCCTGGACTAGCGGATACAATGAGCAGTTCTTC. It codes for CASSYSWTSGYNEQFF. The chain uses TRBV6-5 and TRBJ2-1, with 10 bases matching TRBD2. The V gene end was trimmed by 0 bases and the J gene end by 4 bases; junction bases not matched to a gene: 3. The CDR3 spans 16 residues. Looked up from germline, CDR1 is MNHEY and CDR2 is SVGAGI.

The chain employs TRBV20-1 and TRBJ2-7; 13 positions match TRBD2. With 3 bases clipped from V and 2 bases from J, the junction kept 16 bases outside the gene matches. Germline V lookup: CDR1 DFQATT, CDR2 SNEGSKA (reference sequence). The CDR3 is 19 amino acids. CDR3 bases: TGCAGTGCTAGTCAACCGGGACTAGCGGGGACCCTGGTCGCCTACGAGCAGTACTTC. Its translation: CSASQPGLAGTLVAYEQYF.

This clone was picked up a small number of times. CDR3 residues: CSVRGSSGRGATDTQYF. As DNA, the CDR3 is TGCAGCGTCCGAGGGTCTAGCGGGAGAGGGGCCACAGATACGCAGTATTTT. The chain is built from TRBV29-1 and TRBJ2-3; 10 bases match TRBD2. There are 17 residues in the CDR3. Germline V gene sequence: CDR1 SQVTM, CDR2 ANQGSEA. The V gene end was trimmed by 6 bases and the J gene end by 2 bases; junction bases not matched to a gene: 14.

The gene calls are TRBV4-2 and TRBJ2-6; 9 bases are a match to TRBD1. V lost 4 bases, J lost 2 bases, and 6 bases stayed unmatched. Germline loops: CDR1 LGHNA, CDR2 YNFKEQ. There are 17 residues in the CDR3. The CDR3 spells CASSLGQGLTGANVLTF. Here the CDR3 DNA reads TGTGCCAGCAGCCTTGGACAGGGGCTCACTGGGGCCAACGTCCTGACTTTC.

V gene TRBV6-1 combines with J gene TRBJ2-1; D possibly corresponds to TRBD2 (6 bases). The V end was cut by 3 bases, the J end by 2 bases, with 14 bases between. The CDR3 extends over 16 amino acids. Germline V gives CDR1 MNHNS, CDR2 SASEGT. The CDR3 loop reads CASSEYSGGTYNEQFF. DNA for the CDR3: TGTGCCAGCAGTGAGTATAGCGGTGGTACCTACAATGAGCAGTTCTTC.

This clone turned up a few times. A junction end diverges from the germline sequence, so it may reflect a read error. The chain combines TRBV11-3 with TRBJ2-7, with 8 bases aligning to TRBD1. The CDR3 contains 11 residues. The germline V gene encodes CDR1 SGHNT and CDR2 YENEEA. In DNA form, the CDR3 reads TGTGCCAGCAGCGTACGGGACAGGCCCCTCTTC. It is translated as CASSVRDRPLF.

The chain has TRBV5-5 and TRBJ2-2; TRBD2 aligns across 7 bases. Germline V lookup: CDR1 SGHKS, CDR2 YYEKEE (reference sequence). This CDR3 contains 16 residues. With 3 bases clipped from V and 5 bases from J, the junction kept 10 bases outside the gene matches. The chain's CDR3 is CASSSGTLGRTGELFF. The CDR3 DNA reads TGTGCCAGCAGCTCCGGGACCCTCGGGAGGACCGGGGAGCTGTTTTTT.

The CDR3 DNA follows: TGTGCCAGCAGCCCCTTGGACTGGCGCGTTGAGACCCAGTACTTC. Translation gives CASSPLDWRVETQYF. V and J are TRBV27 and TRBJ2-5; tentative D call: TRBD2 (5 bases). The CDR3 totals 15 residues. Trimming shortened V by 6 bases and J by 5 bases, and 19 bases separated the two germline ends. CDR1 is MNHEY and CDR2 is SMNVEV in the germline V gene (reference sequence).